Following are 24 T cell receptor beta chains from one sample sequenced in a study of a mutant IDH1 vaccine in newly diagnosed glioma. Their recognized antigens are unknown. The repertoire was sequenced with immunoSEQ multiplex PCR; TCRdb's copy has only in-frame clones and lacks some. The sample shows around 66,000 clones, roughly 80% of them seen only once. Time point described: week 11, during vaccination. In every dose of vaccine, 300 ug of mutant IDH1 20-mer peptide was given alongside topical imiquimod. This specimen was PBMCs, taken from a glioma patient whose treatment included an IDH1 peptide vaccine. Receptors originate from a man aged 50 to 59 with glioma.

The genes are TRBV2 and TRBJ2-5; D is perhaps TRBD2 (5 bases). In germline, CDR1 is SNHLY, CDR2 FYNNEI. V was cut by 2 bases and J by 4 bases, with 20 bases left in between. The CDR3 contains 17 residues. The CDR3 is CASSEPFIIRGTETQYF. CDR3 DNA: TGTGCCAGCAGTGAACCTTTTATTATCCGGGGTACAGAGACCCAGTACTTC.

V and J are TRBV30 and TRBJ1-4, with D uncertain. This CDR3 comprises 13 residues. Trimming took off 3 bases at V and 8 bases at J, with 13 bases between the two ends. Germline V gene sequence: CDR1 GTSNPN, CDR2 SVGIG (reference sequence). CDR3 in amino acids: CAWRAANGEKLFF. CDR3 sequence (DNA): TGTGCCTGGAGGGCTGCTAACGGCGAAAAACTGTTTTTT. The full variable domain, completed using reference TRBV30 and TRBJ1-4, is SQTIHQWPATLVQPVGSPLSLECTVEGTSNPNLYWYRQAAGRGLQLLFYSVGIGQISSEVPQNLSASRPQDRQFILSSKKLLLSDSGFYLCAWRAANGEKLFFGSGTQLSVL.

The chain links TRBV6-5 to TRBJ2-7; TRBD1 matches at 9 bases. The V and J ends lost 8 bases and 4 bases, in that order; junction bases with no gene match: 12. The CDR3 has 15 amino acids. The germline V gene has CDR1 MNHEY and CDR2 SVGAGI. As DNA, the CDR3 is TGTGCCAGCTCTACAGGGGGCTATTTAGGATACGAGCAGTACTTC. Its protein is CASSTGGYLGYEQYF.

This clone was seen a handful of times. The chain uses TRBV7-9 and TRBJ1-1; 9 positions agree with TRBD1. V was pared by 5 bases and J by 0 bases, with 4 bases of the junction left unmatched. CDR3 size: 15 residues. The germline CDR1 and CDR2 sequences are SEHNR and FQNEAQ (reference sequence). The CDR3 here is CASSEDRGMNTEAFF. In DNA form, the CDR3 reads TGTGCCAGCAGCGAGGACAGGGGAATGAACACTGAAGCTTTCTTT.

The V and J genes are TRBV28 and TRBJ2-7, with 12 bases matching TRBD2. Germline assignment: CDR1 MDHEN and CDR2 SYDVKM. The J segment lost 4 bases and the V segment lost 6 bases, leaving 22 bases of the junction unmatched. The CDR3 runs 20 residues. The CDR3 coding sequence is TGTGCCAGCAGCGTACGTCTTAGGGGAAAGACTAGCGGGAGCCTTTACGAGCAGTACTTC. As protein: CASSVRLRGKTSGSLYEQYF.

The chain combines TRBV4-3 with TRBJ1-2; unclear D gene. This CDR3 region has 15 residues. V lost 0 bases and J lost 0, with 8 bases in between. The V gene's germline CDR1 is LGHNA and CDR2 YSLEER. The CDR3, as DNA: TGCGCCAGCAGCCAAGATCATGTCTCTAACTATGGCTACACCTTC. Its translation: CASSQDHVSNYGYTF.

The chain links TRBV6-1 to TRBJ2-7; no clear D gene. CDR3 length: 12 amino acids. CDR1 and CDR2 from the germline V gene are MNHNS and SASEGT. V was shortened by 8 bases and J by 3 bases, with 11 bases between the two germline ends. The CDR3 region has the DNA TGTGCCAGCGGCGCGGTAGACTACGAGCAGTACTTC. Encoded protein: CASGAVDYEQYF.

The rearrangement links TRBV10-3 to TRBJ2-2; D is undetermined. Germline CDR1 reads ENHRY; CDR2 reads SYGVKD. V was shortened by 8 bases and J by 3 bases, with 10 bases between the two germline ends. The CDR3 is 13 amino acids. Written as DNA, the CDR3 is TGTGCCATCTTCGGTCAGGACACCGGGGAGCTGTTTTTT. This sequence encodes CAIFGQDTGELFF.

The CDR3 reads CASRGQGDNEQYF. CDR3 coding DNA: TGTGCCAGTAGGGGACAGGGGGACAACGAGCAGTACTTC. The rearrangement joins TRBV27 to TRBJ2-7, with 11 bases lining up with TRBD1. V gave up 9 bases and J gave up 5 bases; unmatched junction bases: 6. CDR1 and CDR2 from the germline V gene are MNHEY and SMNVEV (reference sequence). The CDR3 totals 13 residues.

This clone was seen just once. The CDR3 DNA sequence: TGTGCCAGCAGCCCTTCGATGGGGATCTATGGCTACACCTTC. Protein product: CASSPSMGIYGYTF. The chain couples TRBV2 to TRBJ1-2, with no clear D. V lost 6 bases and J lost 4, with 15 bases in between. Germline-derived CDR1 and CDR2 are SNHLY and FYNNEI. This CDR3 region has 14 residues. The full variable domain, in which reference TRBV2 and TRBJ1-2 provide the parts outside the CDR3, is EPEVTQTPSHQVTQMGQEVILRCVPISNHLYFYWYRQILGQKVEFLVSFYNNEISEKSEIFDDQFSVERPDGSNFTLKIRSTKLEDSAMYFCASSPSMGIYGYTFGSGTRLTVV.

The DNA of the CDR3 is TGCGCCAGCAGCCAAGATTGGCAGCTGAGCACAGATACGCAGTATTTT. Translated, it gives CASSQDWQLSTDTQYF. The chain is built from TRBV4-3 and TRBJ2-3, with D uncertain. The CDR3 consists of 16 residues. The germline V and J ends were trimmed by 0 bases and 0 bases, with 10 bases remaining between them. CDR1 is LGHNA, CDR2 YSLEER, per germline.

J is TRBJ2-1 and V is TRBV2; a possible D gene is TRBD1 (5 bases). Germline V gene sequence: CDR1 SNHLY, CDR2 FYNNEI. Trimming cost V 1 base and J 8 bases, with 15 bases left between them. This CDR3 spans 15 amino acids. The CDR3 reads CASSEGAGQVHEQFF. As DNA, the CDR3 is TGTGCCAGCAGTGAAGGAGCAGGGCAGGTCCATGAGCAGTTCTTC.

The rearrangement uses TRBV2 and TRBJ2-5; a weak D match, TRBD2 (5 bases). Per the germline V gene, CDR1 is SNHLY and CDR2 is FYNNEI. V gave up 3 bases and J gave up 3 bases, with 11 bases separating them. The CDR3 totals 14 residues. In DNA, the CDR3 is TGTGCCAGCAGTGACGTATCAGCGGAAGAGACCCAGTACTTC. Its translation is CASSDVSAEETQYF.

J is TRBJ1-2 and V is TRBV6-6; possibly TRBD1 for D (5 bases). The V end lost 10 bases, the J end lost 1 base, and 7 bases lay between the germline ends. CDR1 MNHNY and CDR2 SVGAGI come from the germline V gene (reference sequence). CDR3 length: 11 amino acids. The CDR3 nucleotides read TGTGCCATCCAGGGTAACTATGGCTACACCTTC. Translated, it gives CAIQGNYGYTF.

The gene calls are TRBV7-9 and TRBJ2-3; D is unresolved. CDR3 length equals 11 residues. The ends were cut back, 5 bases at V and 5 bases at J, with 5 bases in the middle. Germline CDR1 and CDR2: SEHNR and FQNEAQ (reference sequence). CDR3 region: CASSQRDTQYF. The CDR3 nucleotides read TGTGCCAGCAGCCAGCGAGATACGCAGTATTTT.

This clone was counted a few times. The V and J genes are TRBV14 and TRBJ1-1; 8 nucleotides match TRBD1. The V segment lost 3 bases and the J segment 4 bases; nucleotides outside the gene matches: 4. Germline V gives CDR1 SGHDN, CDR2 FVKESK. This CDR3 has 14 amino acids. The CDR3 region has the DNA TGTGCCAGCAGCCAGCCCGGGACAGGCACTGAAGCTTTCTTT. Translating gives CASSQPGTGTEAFF.

The CDR3 here is CASSLETGYGYTF. The DNA for the CDR3 is TGTGCCAGCAGCTTAGAAACCGGCTATGGCTACACCTTC. The V call is TRBV11-2, the J call TRBJ1-2, with D unclear. The CDR3 totals 13 residues. Germline V CDR1 and CDR2: SGHAT, FQNNGV. V shed 0 bases and J shed 4 bases, with 6 bases lying between them.

The chain carries TRBV5-1 and TRBJ1-4; D remains unclear. The CDR3 is 14 residues long. Trimming took off 4 bases at V and 5 bases at J, with 12 bases between the two ends. Germline V lookup: CDR1 SGHRS, CDR2 YFSETQ. The CDR3 protein is CASSLERANEKLFF. Here the CDR3 DNA reads TGCGCCAGCAGCCTCGAGAGGGCGAATGAAAAACTGTTTTTT.

This chain joins TRBV10-3 and TRBJ2-1, with 7 bases fitting TRBD2. The CDR3 spans 14 residues. The germline gives CDR1 ENHRY, CDR2 SYGVKD. V dropped 3 bases and J dropped 8; count of bases not matched to a gene: 7. The CDR3 sequence: CAISEVAGDDEQFF. As DNA, the CDR3 is TGTGCCATCAGTGAAGTGGCGGGAGACGATGAGCAGTTCTTC.

This clone was picked up a small number of times. The rearrangement uses TRBV2 and TRBJ1-1, with a tentative D call TRBD1 (6 bases). The germline CDR1 and CDR2 sequences are SNHLY and FYNNEI. V shed 5 bases and J shed 0 bases, with 13 bases lying between them. There are 15 residues in the CDR3. The CDR3 DNA follows: TGTGCCAGCAGTTTTAACAGGGACTTGAACACTGAAGCTTTCTTT. Translated, it gives CASSFNRDLNTEAFF.

CDR3: CASSLAGLGWTQYF. DNA of the CDR3: TGCGCCAGCAGCTTGGCGGGACTAGGCTGGACCCAGTACTTC. The J gene is TRBJ2-5, the V gene TRBV5-1, with 8 positions matching TRBD2. The CDR3 contains 14 residues. Unmatched junction bases numbered 5, after V lost 0 bases and J lost 7 bases. Looked up from germline, CDR1 is SGHRS and CDR2 is YFSETQ.

The chain is built from TRBV29-1 and TRBJ2-1, with D perhaps matching TRBD2 (6 bases). The V end lost 4 bases, the J end lost 0 bases, and 22 bases lay between the germline ends. The CDR3 is 18 residues long. Germline loops: CDR1 SQVTM, CDR2 ANQGSEA. CDR3 loop: CSVVPAGGDTRSYNEQFF. In DNA, the CDR3 is TGCAGCGTTGTACCCGCCGGGGGTGACACCCGCTCCTACAATGAGCAGTTCTTC.

This clone showed up just a few times. The chain links TRBV29-1 to TRBJ2-3; 7 bases match TRBD2. Germline lookup yields CDR1 SQVTM and CDR2 ANQGSEA. The ends lost 3 bases at V and 2 bases at J; junction bases unmatched: 5. This CDR3 has 14 amino acids. CDR3 sequence reads: CSVEASGPTDTQYF. CDR3 nucleotide sequence: TGCAGCGTTGAGGCTAGCGGTCCCACAGATACGCAGTATTTT.

This chain joins TRBV5-6 and TRBJ2-1; no clear D. The CDR3 sequence is 13 residues long. Per the germline V gene, CDR1 is SGHDT and CDR2 is YYEEEE. The ends were cut back, 0 bases at V and 3 bases at J, with 4 bases in the middle. The CDR3 DNA reads as TGTGCCAGCAGCTTGGACATCTACAATGAGCAGTTCTTC. Its protein product is CASSLDIYNEQFF.